The 5 T cell receptor beta chains below come from one sample, sequenced in a study of T cell changes during pregnancy in multiple sclerosis. The data were produced by immunoSEQ multiplex PCR, yet TCRdb's version contains in-frame clones alone and is incomplete. The table includes 45,000 to 55,000 clones, 90% to 95% detected once. This sample comprised peripheral blood, obtained in the third trimester of pregnancy. The receptors originated from a female donor with multiple sclerosis, enrolled in a pregnancy study.

This chain connects TRBV2 to TRBJ1-5; 8 bases are a match to TRBD1. Germline V gene data show CDR1 as SNHLY and CDR2 as FYNNEI. V shed 6 bases and J 5 bases; nucleotides not matched to a gene: 6. The CDR3 covers 14 residues. The chain's CDR3 is CASSDSGGHQPQHF. In DNA form, the CDR3 reads TGTGCCAGCAGCGATTCAGGGGGCCATCAGCCCCAGCATTTT.

The chain links TRBV11-2 to TRBJ2-7; D may be TRBD1 (7 bases). The V and J ends lost 4 bases and 2 bases respectively, with 12 bases between them. This CDR3 region has 14 residues. Germline lookup yields CDR1 SGHAT and CDR2 FQNNGV. As DNA, the CDR3 is TGTGCCAGCAGCTCTGGGGGGACAGCCTACGAGCAGTACTTC. Its translation: CASSSGGTAYEQYF.

The chain employs TRBV11-3 and TRBJ2-1, with TRBD1 matching 10 bases. The CDR3 is 15 residues long. Germline loops: CDR1 SGHNT, CDR2 YENEEA. The trim removed 5 bases at V and 4 bases at J, leaving 5 bases unmatched. Here the CDR3 DNA reads TGTGCCAGCAGCGGCCCGGGACAGGGGTACAATGAGCAGTTCTTC. Translated: CASSGPGQGYNEQFF.

The genes are TRBV9 and TRBJ2-1; 7 positions agree with TRBD2. The CDR3 is 14 amino acids. CDR1 SGDLS and CDR2 YYNGEE come from the germline V gene. After removal of 3 bases from V and 7 bases from J, the junction contained 7 bases not matched to a gene. The CDR3 loop reads CASSERGLVNEQFF. The CDR3 region has the DNA TGTGCCAGCAGCGAGAGAGGACTAGTTAATGAGCAGTTCTTC.

The count of this clone is one. V gene TRBV7-9 combines with J gene TRBJ1-1; 9 nucleotides match TRBD1. V was pared by 5 bases and J by 5 bases, with 3 bases of the junction left unmatched. Germline CDR1 and CDR2: SEHNR and FQNEAQ (reference sequence). This CDR3 comprises 13 residues. CDR3 loop: CASSPGQGTEAFF. The DNA for the CDR3 is TGTGCCAGCAGCCCCGGACAGGGGACTGAAGCTTTCTTT.